The present entry profiles one T cell receptor beta chain with its context. Its antigen is undetermined. This sample was included in a study of T cell responses to AZD1222 COVID-19 vaccine. Study-level results: Two AZD1222 administrations were followed by greater Spike-specific TCR breadth and depth. Reportedly, close to half of spike-specific TCRs are directed against unmutated variant regions.

Here immunoSEQ multiplex PCR was the method, and the copy in TCRdb shows in-frame clones only, minus some. The repertoire holds 180,000 or so clones, with approximately 90% as singletons. V shed 8 bases, J shed 2 bases, and the junction held 3 bases outside the gene matches. From germline, CDR1 is MNHEY and CDR2 SVGAGI. This CDR3 has 15 residues. The V and J genes are TRBV6-5 and TRBJ2-2, with 12 bases identical to TRBD1. Here the sequenced sample was peripheral blood, taken 28 days after the second AZD1222 dose. The clonotype comes from an adult who received the AZD1222 COVID-19 vaccine. This chain's CDR3 is CASSGQGANTGELFF. The CDR3 DNA follows: TGTGCCAGCTCGGGACAGGGGGCTAACACCGGGGAGCTGTTTTTT.